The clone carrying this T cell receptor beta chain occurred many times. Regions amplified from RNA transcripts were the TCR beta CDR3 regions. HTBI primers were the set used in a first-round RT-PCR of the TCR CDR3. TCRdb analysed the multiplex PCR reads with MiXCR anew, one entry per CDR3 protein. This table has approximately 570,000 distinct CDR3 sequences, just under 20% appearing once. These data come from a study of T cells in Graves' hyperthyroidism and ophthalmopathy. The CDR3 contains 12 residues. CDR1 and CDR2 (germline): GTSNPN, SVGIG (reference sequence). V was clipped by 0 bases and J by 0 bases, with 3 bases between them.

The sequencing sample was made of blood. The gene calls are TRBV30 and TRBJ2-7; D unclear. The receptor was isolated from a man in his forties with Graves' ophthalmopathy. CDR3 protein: CAWSVVSYEQYF. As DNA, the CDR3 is TGTGCCTGGAGTGTTGTCTCCTACGAGCAGTACTTC.